Detailed here is one T cell receptor (beta chain). This PCR relied on a set of 60 Vbeta primers and 13 Jbeta primers. The method was immunoSEQ multiplex PCR; TCRdb's version includes in-frame clones alone and lacks a portion of them. This sample has more than 45,000 clones; 70% to 80% occur once, and the top ten carry approximately 6%. This entry is derived from a study of cytomegalovirus exposure and HLA in healthy donors. CDR1 SQVTM and CDR2 ANQGSEA come from the germline V gene. This CDR3 contains 16 residues. Trimming took off 3 bases at V and 0 bases at J, with 16 bases between the two ends. The sample comprised PBMCs. The TCR was taken from a man between 25 and 39 years old in good health and CMV-seronegative. This chain uses TRBV29-1 with TRBJ2-3, with a weak D call TRBD2 (5 bases). The CDR3 nucleotides read TGCAGCGTTGAGCGCGGTAGCGCGACTAGCACAGATACGCAGTATTTT. This sequence encodes CSVERGSATSTDTQYF.